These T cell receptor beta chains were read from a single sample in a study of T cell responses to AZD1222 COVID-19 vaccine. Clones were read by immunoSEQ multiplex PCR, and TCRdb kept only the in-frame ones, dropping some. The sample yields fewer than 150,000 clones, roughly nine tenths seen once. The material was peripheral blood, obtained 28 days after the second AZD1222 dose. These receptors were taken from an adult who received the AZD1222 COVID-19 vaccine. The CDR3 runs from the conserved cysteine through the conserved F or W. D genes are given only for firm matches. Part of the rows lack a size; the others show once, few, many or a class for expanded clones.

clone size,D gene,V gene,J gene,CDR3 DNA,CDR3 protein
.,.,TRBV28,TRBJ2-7,TGTGCCAGCAGTTTATTAAGTCAGGGATCCCACGAGCAGTACTTC,CASSLLSQGSHEQYF
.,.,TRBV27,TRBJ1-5,TGTGCCAGCAGTTTTTTCCACGGAGTCAATCAGCCCCAGCATTTT,CASSFFHGVNQPQHF
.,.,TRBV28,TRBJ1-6,TGTGCCAGCAGCCCCGGGACAAGAAGACGTTATTCACCCCTCCACTTT,CASSPGTRRRYSPLHF
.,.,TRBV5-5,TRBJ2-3,TGTGCCAGCAGCCCTGGGCCAAGCGCGGATACGCAGTATTTT,CASSPGPSADTQYF
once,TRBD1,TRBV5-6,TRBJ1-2,TGTGCCAGCAGCTCGGTGGGACAGGGACGTTTGAGCTACACCTTC,CASSSVGQGRLSYTF
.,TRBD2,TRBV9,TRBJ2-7,TGTGCCAGCAGCGGGAGGGCTAGCGGATCCCGTTGGGACGAGCAGTACTTC,CASSGRASGSRWDEQYF
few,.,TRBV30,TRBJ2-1,TGTGCCTGGAGCTTGGTATTTGAGCAGTTCTTC,CAWSLVFEQFF
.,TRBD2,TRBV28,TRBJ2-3,TGTGCCAGCACCCCCGGGACTAGCGGGGGGGCCTCCGGAGATACGCAGTATTTT,CASTPGTSGGASGDTQYF
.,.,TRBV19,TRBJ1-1,TGTGCCAGTAGTATGGGATCGGGCGTCACTGAAGCTTTCTTT,CASSMGSGVTEAFF
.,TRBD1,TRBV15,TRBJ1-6,TGTGCCACCAGCGCCCGGACAGGGGGGAATTCACCCCTCCACTTT,CATSARTGGNSPLHF
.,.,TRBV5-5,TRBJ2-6,TGTGCCAGCAGCTTGGAGGGTGCGCCAGGGGCCAACGTCCTGACTTTC,CASSLEGAPGANVLTF
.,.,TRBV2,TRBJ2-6,TGTGCCAGCAATCCCGCGGGTGCTGGGGCCAACGTCCTGACTTTC,CASNPAGAGANVLTF
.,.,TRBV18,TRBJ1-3,TGTGCCAGCTCACCACTGGGCAGGCGATCTGGAAACACCATATATTTT,CASSPLGRRSGNTIYF
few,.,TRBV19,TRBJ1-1,TGTGCCAGTTTCCCCCCGGGGGTAACTGAAGCTTTCTTT,CASFPPGVTEAFF
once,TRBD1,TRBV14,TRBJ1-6,TGTGCCAGCAGCCTCAACAGGGGTCGGAATTCACCCCTCCACTTT,CASSLNRGRNSPLHF
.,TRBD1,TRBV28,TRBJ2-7,TGTGCCAGCCGACAGGGTATCGGGTCCTACGAGCAGTACTTC,CASRQGIGSYEQYF
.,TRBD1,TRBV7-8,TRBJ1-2,TGTGCCAGCAGCTTCACCCGGGACAGGAACCCCTATGGCTACACCTTC,CASSFTRDRNPYGYTF
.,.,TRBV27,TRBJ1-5,TGTGCCAGCAGTCTCTTTATCGCCCAGCCCCAGCATTTT,CASSLFIAQPQHF
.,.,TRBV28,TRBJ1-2,TGTGCCAGCAGACGGGGGGGCGGCTATGGCTACACCTTC,CASRRGGGYGYTF
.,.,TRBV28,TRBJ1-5,TGTGCCAGCAGTCGAACTCAGGGCGGCAATCAGCCCCAGCATTTT,CASSRTQGGNQPQHF
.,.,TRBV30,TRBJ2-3,TGTGCCTGGAGGGGTTGGGGCACAGATACGCAGTATTTT,CAWRGWGTDTQYF
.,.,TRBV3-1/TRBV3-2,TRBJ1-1,TGTGCCAGCAGCCAATCAGGGAACACTGAAGCTTTCTTT,CASSQSGNTEAFF
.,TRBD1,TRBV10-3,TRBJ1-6,TGTGCCATCAGTGGGACAGGTGATTCACCCCTCCACTTT,CAISGTGDSPLHF
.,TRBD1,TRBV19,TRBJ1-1,TGTGCCAGTAGTCCCCCGAGGACAGGGGTTGGCACTGAAGCTTTCTTT,CASSPPRTGVGTEAFF
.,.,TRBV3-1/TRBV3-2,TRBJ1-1,TGTGCCAGCAGCCAAGAAGGGAAGTCTTTCACTGAAGCTTTCTTT,CASSQEGKSFTEAFF
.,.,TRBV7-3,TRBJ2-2,TGTGCCAGCAGCCGAAGGGCATCCGCGAACACCGGGGAGCTGTTTTTT,CASSRRASANTGELFF
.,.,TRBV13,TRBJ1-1,TGTGCCAGCAGCTTAGGCCTTATTAGTCGCCGGGGAGAAGCTTTCTTT,CASSLGLISRRGEAFF
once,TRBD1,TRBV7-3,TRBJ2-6,TGTGCCAGCAGCTTAAGGGGGACAGGGAACTCTGGGGCCAACGTCCTGACTTTC,CASSLRGTGNSGANVLTF
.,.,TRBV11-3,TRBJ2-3,TGTGCCAGCAGCTACGGGACTTCCTCAGATACGCAGTATTTT,CASSYGTSSDTQYF
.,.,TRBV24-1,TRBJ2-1,TGTGCCACCAGTGATTTTGGGCAGGAGAGCACAAATGAGCAGTTCTTC,CATSDFGQESTNEQFF
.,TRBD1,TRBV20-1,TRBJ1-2,TGCAGTGCTAGTCCGACAGGGACGAACTATGGCTACACCTTC,CSASPTGTNYGYTF
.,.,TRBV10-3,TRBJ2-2,TGTGCCATCAGTGAGTCAGATACTAGGGACACCGGGGAGCTGTTTTTT,CAISESDTRDTGELFF
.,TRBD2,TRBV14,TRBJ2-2,TGTGCCAGCAGCCCGGGGGGGCCGTACACCGGGGAGCTGTTTTTT,CASSPGGPYTGELFF
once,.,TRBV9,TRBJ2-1,TGTGCCAGCAGCGTAGGGGACACGGGGGCAGGCAATGAGCAGTTCTTC,CASSVGDTGAGNEQFF
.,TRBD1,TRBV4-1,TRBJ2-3,TGCGCCAGCAGCCACAGGACAGGGGGAAATCCAGATACGCAGTATTTT,CASSHRTGGNPDTQYF
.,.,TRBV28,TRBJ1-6,TGTGCCAGCAGTCTGAGACAGGTTTATAATTCACCCCTCCACTTT,CASSLRQVYNSPLHF
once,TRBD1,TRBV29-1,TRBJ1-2,TGCAGCGGGACCGGGACAGGGGGGGGTAACTATGGCTACACCTTC,CSGTGTGGGNYGYTF
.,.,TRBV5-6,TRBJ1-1,TGTGCCAGCAGCCCTCAGTGGAACACTGAAGCTTTCTTT,CASSPQWNTEAFF
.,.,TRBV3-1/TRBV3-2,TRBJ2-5,TGTGCCAGCAGCCAAGGAGAGACCCAGTACTTC,CASSQGETQYF
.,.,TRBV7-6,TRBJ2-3,TGTGCCAGCAGCCCAAGAGAGGTTCGAAGGGTAGATACGCAGTATTTT,CASSPREVRRVDTQYF
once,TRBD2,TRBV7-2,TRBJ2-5,TGTGCCAGCAGCGGGAGCGGGGCCGGGGAGACCCAGTACTTC,CASSGSGAGETQYF
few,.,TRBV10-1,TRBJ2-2,TGCGCCAGCAGTGACCCTGGGGGCACCGGGGAGCTGTTTTTT,CASSDPGGTGELFF
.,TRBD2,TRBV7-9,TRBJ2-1,TGTGCCAGCAGCCCGTTCACGGGAGGATTCTACAATGAGCAGTTCTTC,CASSPFTGGFYNEQFF
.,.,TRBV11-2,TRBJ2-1,TGTGCCAGCAGCCCGGGGTTCTACAATGAGCAGTTCTTC,CASSPGFYNEQFF
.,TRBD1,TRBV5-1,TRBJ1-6,TGCGCCAGCAGCTTGACAGGGGAGGGTAATTCACCCCTCCACTTT,CASSLTGEGNSPLHF